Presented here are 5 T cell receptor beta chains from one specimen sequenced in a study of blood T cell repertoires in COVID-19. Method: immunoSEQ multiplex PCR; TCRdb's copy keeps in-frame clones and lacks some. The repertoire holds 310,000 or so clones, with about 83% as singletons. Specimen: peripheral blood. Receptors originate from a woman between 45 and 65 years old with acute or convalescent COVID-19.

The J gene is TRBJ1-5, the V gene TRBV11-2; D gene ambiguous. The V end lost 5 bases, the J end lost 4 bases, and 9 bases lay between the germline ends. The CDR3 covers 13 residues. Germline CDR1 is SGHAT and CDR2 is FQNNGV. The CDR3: CASSIRMNQPQHF. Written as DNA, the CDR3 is TGTGCCAGCAGCATCAGGATGAATCAGCCCCAGCATTTT.

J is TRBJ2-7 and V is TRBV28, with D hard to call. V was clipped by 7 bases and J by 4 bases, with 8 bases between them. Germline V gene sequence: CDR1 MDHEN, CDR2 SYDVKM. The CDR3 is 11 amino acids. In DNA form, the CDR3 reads TGTGCCAGCACGGCGGCTTACGAGCAGTACTTC. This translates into CASTAAYEQYF.

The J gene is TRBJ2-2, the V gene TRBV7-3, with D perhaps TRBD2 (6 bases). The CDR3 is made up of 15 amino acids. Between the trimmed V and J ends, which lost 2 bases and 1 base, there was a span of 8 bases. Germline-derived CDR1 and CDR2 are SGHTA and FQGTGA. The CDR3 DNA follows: TGTGCCAGCAGCTTAGCGGGGATGAACACCGGGGAGCTGTTTTTT. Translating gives CASSLAGMNTGELFF.

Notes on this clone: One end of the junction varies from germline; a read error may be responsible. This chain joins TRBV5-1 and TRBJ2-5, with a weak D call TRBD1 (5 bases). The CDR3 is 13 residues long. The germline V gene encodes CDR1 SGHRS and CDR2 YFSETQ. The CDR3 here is CASSGAYHETQYF. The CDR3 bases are TGCGCCAGCAGCGGGGCGTACCACGAGACCCAGTACTTC.

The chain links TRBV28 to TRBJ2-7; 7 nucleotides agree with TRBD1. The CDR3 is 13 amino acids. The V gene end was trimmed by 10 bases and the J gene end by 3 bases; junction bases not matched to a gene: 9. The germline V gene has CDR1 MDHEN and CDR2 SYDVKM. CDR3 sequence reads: CAITTGAHYEQYF. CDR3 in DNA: TGTGCCATCACTACAGGGGCCCACTACGAGCAGTACTTC.